The entry that follows covers one T cell receptor beta chain sequence. The antigen remains undetermined. The data are from a study of cytomegalovirus exposure and HLA in healthy donors. Overall study results and limits: Versus the approximately 670-donor mean, an Asian-associated ancestry cluster reportedly showed fewer N-insertions in a later analysis. Productive rates of about 90% or about 30% were seen for most TCR beta V segments in an earlier analysis.

In the PCR, 60 Vbeta and 13 Jbeta primers were used. TCRdb's table, derived via immunoSEQ multiplex PCR, lists solely in-frame clones and lacks some. There are 150,000 or so clones in the sample; 65% to 90% occur only once, and about 2.1% lies in the top ten. This TCR was recovered from a woman aged 18-29 years in good health and CMV-seronegative. The sample was PBMCs.

DNA for the CDR3: TGTGCCAGCAGCGTAGATTCTAGGTCCAGCTCCTACGAGCAGTACTTC. It codes for CASSVDSRSSSYEQYF. The V gene is TRBV9, the J gene TRBJ2-7; D remains ambiguous. V lost 0 bases and J 0 bases, leaving 13 bases between the germline ends. Germline loops: CDR1 SGDLS, CDR2 YYNGEE. The CDR3 totals 16 residues.